These 26 T cell receptor beta chains were sequenced from one sample in a study of CD8 T cells in ankylosing spondylitis. Findings and caveats of the study: Several highly homologous variants made up a TCR beta motif, and this motif appeared characteristic of ankylosing spondylitis blood.

The antigens of these receptors remain unknown. Each CDR3 protein gets one entry after TCRdb re-called the 5' RACE reads with MiXCR. The sample shows 450,000 to 550,000 distinct CDR3 sequences, roughly 5.3% of them seen only once. The sequencing sample was made of blood, either unsorted or a sorted T cell fraction (not recorded which). Receptor source: a male donor with ankylosing spondylitis.

This clonotype was detected many times. The rearrangement links TRBV7-9 to TRBJ2-7; D gene unclear. The CDR3 loop spans 15 amino acids. Trimming took 2 bases from V and 2 from J, leaving 13 bases between them. Per the germline V gene, CDR1 is SEHNR and CDR2 is FQNEAQ (reference sequence). DNA for the CDR3: TGTGCCAGCAGCTTATCAACGGTGGCCACCTACGAGCAGTACTTC. As protein: CASSLSTVATYEQYF.

In this sample, this clonotype turned up a few times. The chain recombines TRBV7-2 with TRBJ2-7; maybe TRBD2 (5 bases). This CDR3 contains 13 residues. CDR1 SGHTA and CDR2 FQGNSA come from the germline V gene. Trimming took off 5 bases at V and 7 bases at J, with 15 bases between the two ends. CDR3 bases: TGTGCCAGCAGCGCCACACTAGTTTCGGAGCAGTACTTC. It translates to CASSATLVSEQYF.

In this sample, this clonotype turned up many times. The chain employs TRBV18 and TRBJ2-7; 9 nucleotides align to TRBD1. V shed 5 bases, J shed 3 bases, and the junction held 8 bases outside the gene matches. The V gene's germline CDR1 is KGHSH and CDR2 LQKENI. This CDR3 is 15 amino acids long. This CDR3 is CASSRPRDRDYEQYF. As DNA, the CDR3 is TGTGCCAGCTCAAGACCACGGGACAGGGACTACGAGCAGTACTTC.

At least ten counts were recorded for this clonotype. The chain uses TRBV7-2 and TRBJ2-7; TRBD2 matches 9 bases. CDR3 length: 17 residues. V lost 0 bases to trimming and J lost 4 bases; unmatched junction nucleotides: 10. Looked up from germline, CDR1 is SGHTA and CDR2 is FQGNSA. The CDR3 DNA reads TGTGCCAGCAGCTTAGCCCAACGGCCTAGCGGGGCATACGAGCAGTACTTC. Amino acid sequence: CASSLAQRPSGAYEQYF.

This clonotype was observed many times. V gene TRBV5-6 combines with J gene TRBJ2-2; TRBD1 matches 11 bases. This CDR3 has 16 amino acids. Germline V lookup: CDR1 SGHDT, CDR2 YYEEEE. Trimming cost V 4 bases and J 3 bases; bases outside gene matches: 5. CDR3 bases: TGTGCCAGCAGCGTGGACAGGGGGCTAGACACCGGGGAGCTGTTTTTT. This gives the protein CASSVDRGLDTGELFF.

Note on this clonotype: A much larger clone sits a single nucleotide away, making a read error possible. The rearrangement uses TRBV7-2 and TRBJ2-7; 10 bases agree with TRBD1. J gave up 2 bases and V 4 bases, and 5 bases lay outside the gene matches. The CDR3 runs 15 residues. From germline, CDR1 is SGHTA and CDR2 FQGNSA. The chain's CDR3 is CASSYSGTGAYEQYF. The CDR3 nucleotides read TGTGCCAGCAGCTACTCCGGGACAGGGGCCTACGAGCAGTACTTC.

The table lists this clonotype with a few counts. J is TRBJ1-5 and V is TRBV6-2 or TRBV6-3; D remains unclear. Germline loops: CDR1 MNHEY, CDR2 SVGEGT. V gave up 10 bases and J gave up 2 bases, with 9 bases separating them. This CDR3 is 12 amino acids long. In DNA, the CDR3 is TGTGCCATCAGCATCGGCAATCAGCCCCAGCATTTT. Amino acids: CAISIGNQPQHF.

This clonotype was seen many times. J is TRBJ2-3 and V is TRBV4-3, with D unresolved. Trimming removed 7 bases from V and 0 bases from J, with 38 bases in between. The V gene's germline CDR1 is LGHNA and CDR2 YSLEER. The CDR3 covers 23 residues. The chain's CDR3 is CASTSTETLETDNSVNSTDTQYF. The CDR3 DNA reads TGCGCCAGCACCTCAACGGAGACTCTCGAGACGGATAACAGTGTGAATAGCACAGATACGCAGTATTTT.

This clonotype was recorded at least ten times. This chain connects TRBV27 to TRBJ1-5; D ambiguous. V was pared by 3 bases and J by 5 bases, with 11 bases between. The length of the CDR3 is 14 residues. Germline assignment: CDR1 MNHEY and CDR2 SMNVEV (reference sequence). The CDR3 region has the DNA TGTGCCAGCAGTTTGAGGACCGGGCATCAGCCCCAGCATTTT. This gives the protein CASSLRTGHQPQHF.

This clonotype was found many times. V usage is TRBV28 and J usage is TRBJ1-1; TRBD1 aligns across 7 bases. Unmatched junction bases numbered 8, after V lost 3 bases and J lost 1 base. The CDR3 spans 16 residues. Germline V gene sequence: CDR1 MDHEN, CDR2 SYDVKM. The CDR3 sequence is CASSFRDSFWNTEAFF. Here the CDR3 DNA reads TGTGCCAGCAGTTTCCGGGACAGTTTTTGGAACACTGAAGCTTTCTTT.

This clonotype has a count of ten or more. The chain is built from TRBV6-2 or TRBV6-3 and TRBJ1-1; D not certain. The CDR3 is 11 amino acids. Germline values: CDR1 MNHEY, CDR2 SVGEGT. Trimming removed 6 bases from V and 8 bases from J, with 10 bases in between. The CDR3 coding sequence is TGTGCCAGCAGGAACCCCAGGGAAGCTTTCTTT. Its protein product is CASRNPREAFF.

This clonotype showed up many times. V usage is TRBV6-2 or TRBV6-3 and J usage is TRBJ2-5; D possibly uses TRBD1 or TRBD2 (5 bases each). In germline, CDR1 is MNHEY, CDR2 SVGEGT. The CDR3 consists of 14 residues. V was trimmed by 4 bases and J by 9 bases, leaving 18 bases between them. The CDR3 DNA sequence: TGTGCCAGCAGTTTTTCCGGGACGCCGTGGTCCCAGTACTTC. Protein sequence: CASSFSGTPWSQYF.

This chain links TRBV5-1 with TRBJ1-6; D might be TRBD1 (5 bases). The V gene lost 0 bases and the J gene lost 8 bases, with 12 bases spanning the gap. This CDR3 has 15 amino acids. Germline lookup yields CDR1 SGHRS and CDR2 YFSETQ. The CDR3 is CASSLDRREYSPLHF. CDR3 nucleotide sequence: TGCGCCAGCAGCTTGGATCGCAGGGAATATTCACCCCTCCACTTT.

This clonotype has just a few counts. The rearrangement joins TRBV4-2 to TRBJ2-7, with D hard to call. V shed 2 bases and J shed 2 bases, with 10 bases lying between them. The CDR3 extends over 14 amino acids. Germline loops: CDR1 LGHNA, CDR2 YNFKEQ. The CDR3 region is CASSQTAMTYEQYF. The CDR3 DNA reads TGTGCCAGCAGCCAAACAGCGATGACCTACGAGCAGTACTTC.

This clonotype was detected ten times or more. V gene TRBV6-1 combines with J gene TRBJ1-4; no definite D call. V gave up 5 bases and J gave up 5 bases, with 12 bases separating them. The germline V gene has CDR1 MNHNS and CDR2 SASEGT. The CDR3 is 14 amino acids. The CDR3 loop is CASSLGMNNEKLFF. For the CDR3, the DNA is TGTGCCAGCAGTCTCGGGATGAACAATGAAAAACTGTTTTTT.

This clonotype has at least ten counts. The rearrangement links TRBV6-5 to TRBJ1-6; no clear D. Germline CDR1 is MNHEY and CDR2 is SVGAGI. CDR3 size: 13 residues. V lost 4 bases and J lost 8, with 9 bases in between. DNA for the CDR3: TGTGCCAGCAGTTCACGGATTGATTCACCCCTCCACTTT. This translates into CASSSRIDSPLHF.

The chain employs TRBV6-5 and TRBJ2-1; TRBD1 matches at 9 bases. The germline V gene has CDR1 MNHEY and CDR2 SVGAGI. V lost 6 bases and J lost 8; bases outside the gene matches: 11. CDR3 length equals 15 residues. Here the CDR3 DNA reads TGTGCCAGCAGCGATACCGGGACAGGGTTGGATGAGCAGTTCTTC. It yields the protein CASSDTGTGLDEQFF.

The sample holds many counts of this clonotype. The chain has TRBV4-2 and TRBJ2-5; a possible D gene is TRBD1 (6 bases). This CDR3 has 15 amino acids. Trimming shortened V by 0 bases and J by 2 bases, and 10 bases separated the two germline ends. Germline V CDR1 and CDR2: LGHNA, YNFKEQ. The CDR3 region is CASSQDLRGQETQYF. In DNA form, the CDR3 reads TGTGCCAGCAGCCAAGACCTAAGGGGGCAAGAGACCCAGTACTTC.

This clonotype has ten or more counts. The rearrangement links TRBV20-1 to TRBJ2-7; 8 positions agree with TRBD1. The germline CDR1 and CDR2 sequences are DFQATT and SNEGSKA (reference sequence). With V trimmed by 3 bases and J by 1 base, 5 bases remained unmatched. The CDR3 extends over 14 amino acids. Here the CDR3 DNA reads TGCAGTGCTAGCCGGACAGGGCCTTCCTACGAGCAGTACTTC. Protein sequence: CSASRTGPSYEQYF.

This clonotype came up many times. This rearrangement joins TRBV6-2 or TRBV6-3 to TRBJ2-5; tentative D call: TRBD2 (6 bases). Between the trimmed V and J ends, which lost 3 bases and 5 bases, there was a span of 16 bases. CDR1 is MNHEY and CDR2 is SVGEGT in the germline V gene. The CDR3 spans 15 residues. The chain's CDR3 is CASSYTRSGGETQYF. Here the CDR3 DNA reads TGTGCCAGCAGTTATACGCGGTCAGGAGGGGAGACCCAGTACTTC.

In its sample, this clonotype was seen many times. The gene calls are TRBV7-2 and TRBJ2-3; unclear D gene. The germline gives CDR1 SGHTA, CDR2 FQGNSA. This CDR3 has 12 residues. The V end lost 1 base, the J end lost 8 bases, and 7 bases lay between the germline ends. CDR3 in amino acids: CASSLVSGTQYF. The CDR3 nucleotides read TGTGCCAGCAGCTTAGTTTCGGGTACGCAGTATTTT. Filled out from reference TRBV7-2 and TRBJ2-3, the complete variable domain reads GAGVSQSPSNKVTEKGKDVELRCDPISGHTALYWYRQSLGQGLEFLIYFQGNSAPDKSGLPSDRFSAERTGGSVSTLTIQRTQQEDSAVYLCASSLVSGTQYFGPGTRLTVL.

This clonotype appeared many times. The chain has TRBV10-3 and TRBJ2-7; perhaps TRBD1 as D (6 bases). V was trimmed by 5 bases and J by 4 bases, leaving 9 bases between them. CDR3 length: 12 amino acids. Per the germline V gene, CDR1 is ENHRY and CDR2 is SYGVKD. In DNA, the CDR3 is TGTGCCATCAGTTTACAGGGTTACGAGCAGTACTTC. Translating gives CAISLQGYEQYF.

This clonotype was seen at least ten times. The rearrangement joins TRBV4-3 to TRBJ2-1; 11 nucleotides line up with TRBD2. Germline V CDR1 and CDR2: LGHNA, YSLEER. Losses at the gene ends were 0 bases for V and 4 bases for J; bases not matched to a gene: 8. The CDR3 is made up of 18 amino acids. CDR3 sequence (DNA): TGCGCCAGCAGCCAAGATATGCCTAGCGGGGGGACATACAATGAGCAGTTCTTC. Translation gives CASSQDMPSGGTYNEQFF.

This clonotype was found many times. V is TRBV6-2 or TRBV6-3 and J is TRBJ2-1; TRBD1 or TRBD2 may be the D gene (5 bases each). The CDR3 length is 13 residues. Per the germline V gene, CDR1 is MNHEY and CDR2 is SVGEGT. V was cut by 7 bases and J by 9 bases, with 16 bases left in between. The CDR3 is CASTPRGEGEQFF. CDR3 DNA sequence: TGTGCCAGCACCCCCCGAGGGGAAGGTGAGCAGTTCTTC.

This clonotype appeared many times. The chain employs TRBV29-1 and TRBJ2-3; 8 bases are shared with TRBD2. The CDR3 has 14 amino acids. Trimming removed 4 bases from V and 0 bases from J; junction bases left unmatched: 3. Per germline, CDR1 SQVTM and CDR2 ANQGSEA. This chain's CDR3 is CSVVAGGSTDTQYF. CDR3 sequence (DNA): TGCAGCGTTGTCGCGGGAGGCAGCACAGATACGCAGTATTTT.

The table lists this clonotype with a few counts. DNA for the CDR3: TGCAGTGCCAGAATGAATGAGCAGTTCTTC. This codes for CSARMNEQFF. This rearrangement joins TRBV20-1 to TRBJ2-1; D call uncertain. Trimming shortened V by 6 bases and J by 7 bases, and 7 bases separated the two germline ends. Looked up from germline, CDR1 is DFQATT and CDR2 is SNEGSKA (reference sequence). The CDR3 spans 10 residues.